The T cell receptor beta chain under discussion was sequenced for a study of blood T cells in healthy people across ages. Trimming shortened V by 0 bases and J by 1 base, and 12 bases separated the two germline ends. In germline, CDR1 is LNHNV, CDR2 YYDKDF (reference sequence). The length of the CDR3 is 16 residues. Through a sample-barcoded 5' primer and a J-beta primer mix, a second PCR was run for roughly 7 to 12 cycles. MiXCR, applied by TCRdb to the 5' RACE reads, yields one record per CDR3 protein. The data contain about 1.8 million distinct CDR3 sequences, just under 50% of them singletons. General study findings and limits: Per million T cells, TCR beta diversity dropped about linearly as age rose. Nothing was known about donor CMV status, and this possibly confounded expanded clonotype changes.

This clonotype came up a few times. The antigen remains unidentified. This clonotype was obtained from a woman aged 35 to 49 in good health. Source material: blood. The V and J genes are TRBV15 and TRBJ2-5; D is undetermined. The CDR3 DNA reads TGTGCCACCAGCAGAGATCTGGCAGCGTCCCAAGAGACCCAGTACTTC. Its translation is CATSRDLAASQETQYF.